This TCR beta chain originates from a study of blood T cells in healthy people across ages. On the study more broadly: Template-switching capture recovered about one barcoded beta molecule per two T cells.

A second PCR, run for about 6 to 11 cycles, used a sample-barcoded 5' primer plus a J-beta primer mix. MiXCR, run by TCRdb on the 5' RACE reads, gives a single entry per CDR3 protein. The sample shows about 1.7 million distinct CDR3 sequences, 28% of them seen only once. Study results and caveats: Naive T cell percentage and TCR beta diversity correlated strongly.

In regard to this clonotype: What it binds is unknown.

The V gene's germline CDR1 is SQVTM and CDR2 ANQGSEA. With 4 bases removed from V and 0 bases from J, the gap between germline ends came to 9 bases. This CDR3 comprises 13 residues. Sequences were obtained from blood. This TCR was recovered from a woman under 40 in good health. This chain connects TRBV29-1 to TRBJ1-1; D not certain. The CDR3 coding sequence is TGCAGCGTTGTAAGGGATCTGAACACTGAAGCTTTCTTT. This encodes CSVVRDLNTEAFF.